These 27 T cell receptor beta chains were sequenced from one sample in a study of blood T cell repertoires in COVID-19 (dated by TCRdb to about 2020). The receptor library was made with the immunoSEQ multiplex PCR assay. TCRdb carries this immuneACCESS record with in-frame sequences only. Its versions omit some clonotypes, under half of them owing to an unresolved V gene in the studies checked, with the rest unexplained. The sample table records approximately 400,000 clones; approximately 88% of these occur just once. Jointly, the top ten make up roughly 12% of the sample. Sample: peripheral blood. The receptors stem from a woman aged 45 to 65 with COVID-19, enrolled during active disease.

V usage is TRBV5-1 and J usage is TRBJ2-3, with D perhaps TRBD1 (6 bases). The CDR3 totals 17 residues. Germline lookup yields CDR1 SGHRS and CDR2 YFSETQ. With 1 base removed from V and 0 bases from J, the gap between germline ends came to 15 bases. This CDR3 is CASSLRLSGVSTDTQYF. DNA of the CDR3: TGCGCCAGCAGCTTGAGGCTGTCAGGGGTAAGCACAGATACGCAGTATTTT.

The V call is TRBV15, the J call TRBJ2-2, with a tentative D call TRBD1 (5 bases). Trimming removed 8 bases at V and 2 bases at J, with 9 bases between. The germline V gene has CDR1 LNHNV and CDR2 YYDKDF (reference sequence). The CDR3 contains 13 residues. This chain's CDR3 is CATGAVNTGELFF. In nucleotides, the CDR3 is TGTGCCACCGGGGCTGTTAACACCGGGGAGCTGTTTTTT.

The chain has TRBV4-1 and TRBJ2-5; 7 nucleotides line up with TRBD1. In germline, CDR1 is MGHRA, CDR2 YSYEKL. The junction had 10 bases not matched to a gene; V was cut back by 2 bases and J by 4 bases. This CDR3 is 16 amino acids long. CDR3 nucleotide sequence: TGCGCCAGCAGCCAAATACTACAGGGGAAGGGAGAGACCCAGTACTTC. Translating it yields CASSQILQGKGETQYF.

The chain recombines TRBV2 with TRBJ1-5, with 7 bases that match TRBD1. The J segment lost 5 bases and the V segment lost 2 bases, leaving 15 bases of the junction unmatched. There are 18 residues in the CDR3. Germline CDR1 SNHLY, CDR2 FYNNEI. The CDR3 here is CASSELNFDRVDYQPQHF. DNA of the CDR3: TGTGCCAGCAGTGAATTGAATTTTGACAGGGTTGACTATCAGCCCCAGCATTTT.

The chain combines TRBV27 with TRBJ2-7; 7 bases are shared with TRBD1. With V trimmed by 6 bases and J by 2 bases, 7 bases remained unmatched. This CDR3 has 14 residues. Germline assignment: CDR1 MNHEY and CDR2 SMNVEV (reference sequence). The CDR3 region is CASSSYGQAYEQYF. The CDR3 nucleotides are TGTGCCAGCAGCTCATACGGACAGGCCTACGAGCAGTACTTC.

The chain recombines TRBV11-1 with TRBJ1-6; D unclear. This CDR3 has 13 residues. In germline, CDR1 is SGHAT, CDR2 FQDESV (reference sequence). The V end was cut by 8 bases, the J end by 5 bases, with 10 bases between. The CDR3 nucleotides are TGTGCCAGCTGCCGAACTGATAATTCACCCCTCCACTTT. The encoded protein is CASCRTDNSPLHF.

This chain links TRBV5-1 with TRBJ2-3, with TRBD2 matching 8 bases. This CDR3 has 16 amino acids. Germline V gives CDR1 SGHRS, CDR2 YFSETQ. Losses at the gene ends were 4 bases for V and 4 bases for J; bases not matched to a gene: 11. In nucleotides, the CDR3 is TGCGCCAGCAGCGATTACGGGGGGGCCAGCGCAGATACGCAGTATTTT. Its translation: CASSDYGGASADTQYF.

This clone has a single count. J is TRBJ1-2 and V is TRBV7-6, with 8 bases lining up with TRBD1. J gave up 8 bases and V 5 bases, and 10 bases lay outside the gene matches. Germline CDR1 and CDR2: SGHVS and FNYEAQ. The CDR3 length is 14 residues. DNA for the CDR3: TGTGCCAGCAGCGAGACAGGGGCGGGGGAAGGCTACACCTTC. Translating gives CASSETGAGEGYTF.

The V and J genes are TRBV30 and TRBJ2-3; 11 nucleotides align to TRBD2. Germline V gives CDR1 GTSNPN, CDR2 SVGIG (reference sequence). V lost 3 bases, J lost 2 bases, and 7 bases stayed unmatched. The CDR3 length is 16 residues. The CDR3 loop reads CAWRPTLAGDTDTQYF. DNA for the CDR3: TGTGCCTGGAGGCCCACACTAGCGGGGGACACAGATACGCAGTATTTT.

With regard to this clone: Other DNA variants within this sample encode the same CDR3. The V gene is TRBV30, the J gene TRBJ2-3; no firm D call. The length of the CDR3 is 13 residues. CDR1 is GTSNPN and CDR2 is SVGIG in the germline V gene (reference sequence). V lost 2 bases to trimming and J lost 1 base, with 7 bases between them. The CDR3 spells CAWSPGGTDTQYF. The CDR3 bases are TGTGCCTGGAGTCCTGGAGGCACAGATACGCAGTATTTT. Looking up the rest from reference TRBV30 and TRBJ2-3 gives the full variable domain: SQTIHQWPATLVQPVGSPLSLECTVEGTSNPNLYWYRQAAGRGLQLLFYSVGIGQISSEVPQNLSASRPQDRQFILSSKKLLLSDSGFYLCAWSPGGTDTQYFGPGTRLTVL.

The chain links TRBV9 to TRBJ2-7; 13 bases line up with TRBD2. CDR1 SGDLS and CDR2 YYNGEE come from the germline V gene. This CDR3 spans 17 amino acids. V lost 4 bases and J lost 2; bases outside the gene matches: 9. This CDR3 reads CASSPQTSGGLPYEQYF. The CDR3 nucleotides read TGTGCCAGCAGCCCTCAGACTAGCGGGGGGTTACCCTACGAGCAGTACTTC.

In its sample, this clone was seen once. This sequence joins TRBV11-3 and TRBJ2-1; 9 nucleotides line up with TRBD2. CDR3 length equals 15 residues. Germline V gives CDR1 SGHNT, CDR2 YENEEA. V was clipped by 1 base and J by 4 bases; unmatched bases: 2. CDR3 DNA sequence: TGTGCCAGCAGCTTAGTTGCGGGGGGGTACAATGAGCAGTTCTTC. This translates into CASSLVAGGYNEQFF.

The chain couples TRBV7-9 to TRBJ1-6, with 7 nucleotides matching TRBD1. This CDR3 spans 15 amino acids. With 1 base clipped from V and 7 bases from J, the junction kept 4 bases outside the gene matches. Germline CDR1 reads SEHNR; CDR2 reads FQNEAQ (reference sequence). The CDR3 DNA sequence: TGTGCCAGCAGCTTAGGTCAGGGGGGAAATTCACCCCTCCACTTT. Translation gives CASSLGQGGNSPLHF.

The rearrangement joins TRBV4-1 to TRBJ1-3; D is undetermined. Germline CDR1 reads MGHRA; CDR2 reads YSYEKL. Trimming pared 1 base from V and 0 bases from J, leaving 10 bases between. CDR3 size: 16 residues. This CDR3 is CASSQAGNPSGNTIYF. The CDR3 bases are TGCGCCAGCAGCCAAGCTGGCAACCCCTCTGGAAACACCATATATTTT.

The rearrangement links TRBV10-1 to TRBJ2-3; 9 nucleotides line up with TRBD2. The CDR3 runs 14 residues. Trimming removed 3 bases from V and 3 bases from J; junction bases left unmatched: 1. CDR1 and CDR2 from the germline V gene are WNHNN and SYGVQD (reference sequence). The CDR3 DNA reads as TGCGCCAGCAGTGATCTAGCGGGGACAGATACGCAGTATTTT. Translating gives CASSDLAGTDTQYF.

V usage is TRBV9 and J usage is TRBJ1-2, with a possible D match to TRBD1 (6 bases). Germline-derived CDR1 and CDR2 are SGDLS and YYNGEE. This CDR3 contains 14 residues. Trimming pared 5 bases from V and 4 bases from J, leaving 15 bases between. Here the CDR3 DNA reads TGTGCCAGCAGGGGTCCGGGACACCCCTATGGCTACACCTTC. It encodes CASRGPGHPYGYTF. Supplemented by reference TRBV9 and TRBJ1-2, the full variable domain reads DSGVTQTPKHLITATGQRVTLRCSPRSGDLSVYWYQQSLDQGLQFLIQYYNGEERAKGNILERFSAQQFPDLHSELNLSSLELGDSALYFCASRGPGHPYGYTFGSGTRLTVV.

The J gene is TRBJ1-1, the V gene TRBV29-1; no clear D. Germline CDR1 is SQVTM and CDR2 is ANQGSEA. The CDR3 spans 14 residues. The germline V and J ends were trimmed by 7 bases and 0 bases, with 15 bases remaining between them. CDR3 region: CSALPRSVNTEAFF. The CDR3 nucleotides read TGCAGCGCCCTACCGAGGTCGGTGAACACTGAAGCTTTCTTT.

This clone was detected ten times or more. The V call is TRBV7-2, the J call TRBJ1-2; TRBD1 is a possible D gene (6 bases). V lost 0 bases, J lost 8 bases, and 16 bases lay in between. Germline-derived CDR1 and CDR2 are SGHTA and FQGNSA. The CDR3 extends over 15 amino acids. CDR3 residues: CASSLAGTRTLGYTF. For the CDR3, the DNA is TGTGCCAGCAGCTTAGCCGGGACAAGGACCCTAGGCTACACCTTC.

The chain uses TRBV9 and TRBJ2-3, with 11 positions matching TRBD1. The CDR3 loop spans 16 amino acids. Germline CDR1 is SGDLS and CDR2 is YYNGEE. V dropped 4 bases and J dropped 4; count of bases not matched to a gene: 8. CDR3 DNA sequence: TGTGCCAGCAGCCCACGGACAGGGGGCTCTGCAGATACGCAGTATTTT. This gives the protein CASSPRTGGSADTQYF.

V is TRBV21-1 and J is TRBJ1-2. TRBV21-1 is a documented pseudogene. The CDR3 spans 19 residues. In DNA, the CDR3 is TGTGCCAGCAGCAAAGGGAATCGGGAGTACTTACCAGGCCCGCATGGCTACACCTTC. It specifies CASSKGNREYLPGPHGYTF.

The chain combines TRBV4-1 with TRBJ1-2, with D unclear. Germline V gene data show CDR1 as MGHRA and CDR2 as YSYEKL. The CDR3 is made up of 15 amino acids. V dropped 0 bases and J dropped 7 bases, with 15 bases sitting between them. CDR3 sequence (DNA): TGCGCCAGCAGCCAAGAAACCCCCCCCAGAATTGGCTACACCTTC. Translating it yields CASSQETPPRIGYTF.

J is TRBJ2-3 and V is TRBV7-3; 8 bases line up with TRBD1. Trimming cost V 5 bases and J 2 bases; bases outside gene matches: 9. The germline CDR1 and CDR2 sequences are SGHTA and FQGTGA. The CDR3 loop spans 16 amino acids. The chain's CDR3 is CASSAPKGQATDTQYF. The CDR3 nucleotides read TGTGCCAGCAGCGCGCCAAAGGGACAGGCCACAGATACGCAGTATTTT.

This clone occurred a few times. The CDR3 is CAWRARPPGRDTQYF. CDR3 in DNA: TGTGCCTGGAGGGCTCGGCCCCCAGGGAGGGATACGCAGTATTTT. The chain joins TRBV30 to TRBJ2-3, with a possible D match to TRBD2 (6 bases). CDR1 GTSNPN and CDR2 SVGIG come from the germline V gene (reference sequence). V was shortened by 3 bases and J by 6 bases, with 19 bases between the two germline ends. CDR3 length: 15 amino acids.

V usage is TRBV2 and J usage is TRBJ2-7; 7 bases are a match to TRBD1. Germline lookup yields CDR1 SNHLY and CDR2 FYNNEI. The CDR3 is made up of 13 amino acids. The trim removed 8 bases at V and 3 bases at J, leaving 7 bases unmatched. For the CDR3, the DNA is TGTGCCAGCGGGGGACAGACCATCTACGAGCAGTACTTC. Amino acids: CASGGQTIYEQYF.

The sample holds one count of this clone. The J gene is TRBJ2-3, the V gene TRBV7-7; TRBD2 matches at 7 bases. This CDR3 has 18 amino acids. Germline CDR1 SSHAT, CDR2 FNYEAQ (reference sequence). After removal of 1 base from V and 5 bases from J, the junction contained 15 bases not matched to a gene. The CDR3 protein is CASSLVPSSGGVGDTQYF. CDR3 in DNA: TGTGCCAGCAGCTTAGTTCCATCTTCTGGGGGGGTCGGAGATACGCAGTATTTT.

The chain has TRBV19 and TRBJ1-2; D remains ambiguous. The V end was cut by 11 bases, the J end by 2 bases, with 18 bases between. CDR1 and CDR2 from the germline V gene are LNHDA and SQIVND (reference sequence). CDR3 length equals 14 residues. CDR3 bases: TGTGCCTCAAATGAGAGGGCTCGGAACTATGGCTACACCTTC. Its protein is CASNERARNYGYTF.

The DNA of the CDR3 is TGCGCCAGCAGCTCCCAGCCCCGACAGGGTCCATGGACTGAAGCTTTCTTT. Its protein is CASSSQPRQGPWTEAFF. The chain has TRBV5-1 and TRBJ1-1; 7 positions match TRBD1. This CDR3 has 17 amino acids. The V and J ends lost 3 bases and 5 bases, in that order; junction bases with no gene match: 16. Per the germline V gene, CDR1 is SGHRS and CDR2 is YFSETQ.